A single sample is the source of the 20 T cell receptor beta chains below, sequenced in a study of blood T cells in healthy people across ages. It was with a sample-barcoded 5' primer and a J-beta primer mix that a second PCR of roughly 7 to 12 cycles was run. TCRdb recomputed calls from the 5' RACE reads with MiXCR, one row per CDR3 protein. Counted here are around 700,000 distinct CDR3 sequences, roughly 25% occurring once; the ten biggest clones make up more than 7.5%. The data were also submitted as part of a second study, on T cells of mothers and their children.

The sample was blood. These receptors were taken from a boy aged 5-17 years in good health.

This clonotype has a handful of counts. The rearrangement joins TRBV5-8 to TRBJ1-1, with D maybe TRBD1 (6 bases). This CDR3 has 15 residues. CDR1 is SGHTS, CDR2 YDEGEE, per germline. The germline V and J ends were trimmed by 0 bases and 3 bases, with 12 bases remaining between them. The CDR3 nucleotides are TGTGCCAGCAGCTTGGTCGACAGGCGCTACACTGAAGCTTTCTTT. Translation: CASSLVDRRYTEAFF.

J is TRBJ2-7 and V is TRBV28; the D gene could be TRBD1 or TRBD2 (5 bases each). The last part of the DNA fits TRBJ2-1 better; the J call may be wrong. Germline values: CDR1 MDHEN, CDR2 SYDVKM. The CDR3 loop spans 15 amino acids. CDR3 nucleotide sequence: TGTGCCAGCAGTTTTGGTGGGGGACGGTACAATGAGCAGTTCTTC. It codes for CASSFGGGRYNEQFF.

The chain couples TRBV20-1 to TRBJ1-2; TRBD1 agrees at 7 bases. The CDR3 is made up of 12 amino acids. Trimming removed 3 bases from V and 10 bases from J; junction bases left unmatched: 8. From germline, CDR1 is DFQATT and CDR2 SNEGSKA (reference sequence). For the CDR3, the DNA is TGCAGTGCTAGTATAGGGACAGCTACCTACACCTTC. It specifies CSASIGTATYTF.

This clonotype showed up just a few times. The chain links TRBV12-3 or TRBV12-4 to TRBJ1-1, with D hard to call. CDR3 length equals 13 residues. V lost 10 bases to trimming and J lost 0 bases, with 12 bases between them. DNA of the CDR3: TGTGCCAACAAAGAGCTAGTGAACACTGAAGCTTTCTTT. Its translation: CANKELVNTEAFF.

The rearrangement links TRBV20-1 to TRBJ2-1, with 12 bases lining up with TRBD2. Germline V CDR1 and CDR2: DFQATT, SNEGSKA (reference sequence). CDR3 length equals 14 residues. J gave up 10 bases and V 5 bases, and 9 bases lay outside the gene matches. CDR3 residues: CSARTSGTSLEQFF. The CDR3 DNA follows: TGCAGTGCTCGGACTAGCGGGACTTCTTTGGAGCAGTTCTTC.

This chain uses TRBV15 with TRBJ1-2; D gene uncertain. CDR3 length equals 14 residues. CDR1 and CDR2 (germline): LNHNV, YYDKDF (reference sequence). V lost 0 bases and J lost 4, with 9 bases in between. The CDR3 loop reads CATSRDLDGYGYTF. The CDR3 DNA sequence: TGTGCCACCAGCAGAGACTTAGATGGCTATGGCTACACCTTC.

The chain carries TRBV5-1 and TRBJ2-1, with D unclear. Between the trimmed V and J ends, which lost 0 bases and 0 bases, there was a span of 10 bases. This CDR3 is built from 16 residues. Per germline, CDR1 SGHRS and CDR2 YFSETQ. The CDR3 here is CASSLATGSSYNEQFF. For the CDR3, the DNA is TGCGCCAGCAGCTTGGCGACGGGCAGCTCCTACAATGAGCAGTTCTTC.

This clonotype was recorded a few times. V is TRBV25-1 and J is TRBJ2-5; TRBD1 or TRBD2 may be the D gene (5 bases each). Trimming left V 4 bases short and J 0 bases short, with 6 bases between. This CDR3 has 13 amino acids. Germline CDR1 is MGHDK and CDR2 is SYGVNS. This CDR3 reads CASSGGYQETQYF. The CDR3 region has the DNA TGTGCCAGCAGTGGGGGGTACCAAGAGACCCAGTACTTC.

The genes are TRBV19 and TRBJ1-1, with D unresolved. Germline CDR1 LNHDA, CDR2 SQIVND (reference sequence). The CDR3 is made up of 14 amino acids. Between the trimmed V and J ends, which lost 4 bases and 0 bases, there was a span of 9 bases. CDR3 residues: CASSTTVLNTEAFF. The DNA for the CDR3 is TGTGCCAGTAGTACTACAGTATTGAACACTGAAGCTTTCTTT.

The chain employs TRBV12-3 or TRBV12-4 and TRBJ2-3; tentative D call: TRBD2 (5 bases). V lost 6 bases to trimming and J lost 4 bases, with 8 bases between them. The CDR3 is 12 amino acids. CDR3 DNA sequence: TGTGCCAGCAGGGGGAGATCAGATACGCAGTATTTT. As protein: CASRGRSDTQYF.

This clonotype has a handful of counts. This chain uses TRBV6-1 with TRBJ2-1; a possible D gene is TRBD1 (6 bases). There are 14 residues in the CDR3. Germline-derived CDR1 and CDR2 are MNHNS and SASEGT. The ends were cut back, 2 bases at V and 12 bases at J, with 17 bases in the middle. The CDR3 reads CASSEPSMTGWQFF. For the CDR3, the DNA is TGTGCCAGCAGTGAACCCTCAATGACAGGCTGGCAGTTCTTC.

The V and J genes are TRBV6-5 and TRBJ2-1; 8 nucleotides line up with TRBD2. Germline V gene lookup returns CDR1 MNHEY and CDR2 SVGAGI. The trim removed 5 bases at V and 2 bases at J, leaving 8 bases unmatched. This CDR3 comprises 16 residues. The CDR3 DNA reads as TGTGCCAGCAGTAACCCTGGCGGGGGGACCTACAATGAGCAGTTCTTC. Translating gives CASSNPGGGTYNEQFF.

In its sample, this clonotype was seen a few times. The chain has TRBV3-1 and TRBJ1-4, with D unresolved. The germline gives CDR1 LGHDT, CDR2 YNNKEL (reference sequence). The CDR3 extends over 13 amino acids. Trimming stripped 4 bases from V and 8 bases from J, with 11 bases between. This CDR3 is CASSRPSAEKLFF. The CDR3 DNA reads TGTGCCAGCAGCCGCCCATCAGCAGAAAAACTGTTTTTT. The variable domain in full, with the rest retrieved from reference TRBV3-1 and TRBJ1-4, is DTAVSQTPKYLVTQMGNDKSIKCEQNLGHDTMYWYKQDSKKFLKIMFSYNNKELIINETVPNRFSPKSPDKAHLNLHINSLELGDSAVYFCASSRPSAEKLFFGSGTQLSVL.

This chain joins TRBV15 and TRBJ2-1; 9 positions agree with TRBD1. The germline CDR1 and CDR2 sequences are LNHNV and YYDKDF (reference sequence). This CDR3 region has 15 residues. The J segment lost 7 bases and the V segment lost 3 bases, leaving 7 bases of the junction unmatched. CDR3 protein: CATSRRQGVGNEQFF. In DNA, the CDR3 is TGTGCCACCAGCAGGCGACAGGGGGTTGGGAATGAGCAGTTCTTC.

V and J are TRBV4-1 and TRBJ2-5; D gene uncertain. The V end was cut by 4 bases, the J end by 3 bases, with 15 bases between. This CDR3 is 15 amino acids long. Germline V lookup: CDR1 MGHRA, CDR2 YSYEKL. The CDR3 here is CASSPGLGSEETQYF. The CDR3 bases are TGCGCCAGCAGCCCCGGGCTGGGGTCGGAAGAGACCCAGTACTTC.

V is TRBV25-1 and J is TRBJ2-6, with D unclear. Per the germline V gene, CDR1 is MGHDK and CDR2 is SYGVNS. Trimming pared 0 bases from V and 2 bases from J, leaving 8 bases between. The CDR3 runs to 16 residues. The CDR3: CASSEYSRTGANVLTF. In DNA form, the CDR3 reads TGTGCCAGCAGTGAATATAGCCGTACTGGGGCCAACGTCCTGACTTTC.

The V gene is TRBV19, the J gene TRBJ2-5, with TRBD2 identical over 7 bases. The J segment lost 1 base and the V segment lost 8 bases, leaving 4 bases of the junction unmatched. From germline, CDR1 is LNHDA and CDR2 SQIVND (reference sequence). CDR3 length: 13 amino acids. Here the CDR3 DNA reads TGTGCCAGTGCAGCGGGGCTCCAAGAGACCCAGTACTTC. This codes for CASAAGLQETQYF.

The sample holds a few counts of this clonotype. CDR3 sequence: CASSSDEGWGFYEQYF. In DNA form, the CDR3 reads TGTGCCAGCAGCTCTGACGAGGGTTGGGGGTTTTACGAGCAGTACTTC. The chain uses TRBV7-8 and TRBJ2-7; D tentatively fits TRBD1 or TRBD2 (5 bases each). In germline, CDR1 is SGHVS, CDR2 FQNEAQ. The CDR3 runs to 16 residues. V was pared by 4 bases and J by 4 bases, with 20 bases between.

The chain combines TRBV29-1 with TRBJ2-7; TRBD1 is a possible D gene (7 bases). Germline V lookup: CDR1 SQVTM, CDR2 ANQGSEA. V was trimmed by 2 bases and J by 2 bases, leaving 16 bases between them. The CDR3 covers 15 residues. Written as DNA, the CDR3 is TGCAGCGTTGAATCCCCAGGGGGGAGCCCCTACGAGCAGTACTTC. Protein product: CSVESPGGSPYEQYF.

In its sample, this clonotype was seen many times. This chain uses TRBV15 with TRBJ2-1; 9 positions match TRBD2. The length of the CDR3 is 16 residues. CDR1 is LNHNV and CDR2 is YYDKDF in the germline V gene (reference sequence). Trimming removed 5 bases from V and 3 bases from J; junction bases left unmatched: 8. In nucleotides, the CDR3 is TGTGCCACCAGCGGAATAGCGGGGGAAAACTACAATGAGCAGTTCTTC. Its protein is CATSGIAGENYNEQFF.